These 18 T cell receptor beta chains came from one sample sequenced in a study of blood T cell repertoires in COVID-19 (dated by TCRdb to the early 2020s). Library generation was performed with the immunoSEQ multiplex PCR assay. TCRdb holds this immuneACCESS table with in-frame rearrangements only. Some clones are missing; in checked studies, unresolved V genes explain under half, and the rest has no known cause. This sample holds more than 200,000 clones; about four fifths were observed only once. Over 7.5% of the sample is in the top ten clones. The specimen sequenced was peripheral blood. These receptors all come from a man of 80 years or more with acute or convalescent COVID-19.

The genes are TRBV6-6 and TRBJ1-4, with D possibly matching TRBD1 (6 bases). The V end lost 4 bases, the J end lost 5 bases, and 17 bases lay between the germline ends. The CDR3 consists of 16 residues. Germline CDR1 MNHNY, CDR2 SVGAGI (reference sequence). The CDR3 region has the DNA TGTGCCAGCAGTTTCCGCCAGACAGGCCTCAATGAAAAACTGTTTTTT. Protein: CASSFRQTGLNEKLFF.

This clone has just one count. This sequence joins TRBV20-1 and TRBJ2-5, with a weak D call TRBD2 (6 bases). Germline-derived CDR1 and CDR2 are DFQATT and SNEGSKA (reference sequence). The CDR3 consists of 15 residues. The germline V and J ends were trimmed by 3 bases and 3 bases, with 17 bases remaining between them. Here the CDR3 DNA reads TGCAGTGCTAGTCCCCCCCGGGGCGGGGAAGAGACCCAGTACTTC. This translates into CSASPPRGGEETQYF.

V gene TRBV10-3 combines with J gene TRBJ2-3; D call uncertain. The CDR3 runs 13 residues. The ends were cut back, 11 bases at V and 2 bases at J, with 14 bases in the middle. CDR1 ENHRY and CDR2 SYGVKD come from the germline V gene. CDR3 residues: CAVLGVATDTQYF. In nucleotides, the CDR3 is TGTGCCGTCCTAGGAGTGGCCACAGATACGCAGTATTTT.

The V gene is TRBV19, the J gene TRBJ2-7; tentative D call: TRBD2 (6 bases). CDR3 length: 13 residues. Trimming left V 4 bases short and J 7 bases short, with 14 bases between. Germline values: CDR1 LNHDA, CDR2 SQIVND (reference sequence). CDR3 loop: CASSTGLRGEQYF. CDR3 in DNA: TGTGCCAGTAGTACGGGACTCAGAGGGGAGCAGTACTTC.

The rearrangement uses TRBV24-1 and TRBJ2-5, with TRBD2 matching over 11 bases. The CDR3 is 16 amino acids. Germline V gene lookup returns CDR1 KGHDR and CDR2 SFDVKD. V was clipped by 5 bases and J by 1 base; unmatched bases: 5. The CDR3 region is CATSVGTSGFQETQYF. In DNA form, the CDR3 reads TGTGCCACCAGTGTGGGGACTAGCGGTTTCCAAGAGACCCAGTACTTC.

This chain connects TRBV2 to TRBJ1-2; D gene unclear. Germline CDR1 and CDR2: SNHLY and FYNNEI. V was clipped by 7 bases and J by 3 bases, with 18 bases between them. The CDR3 has 15 amino acids. The chain's CDR3 is CASTPTDVRYYGYTF. For the CDR3, the DNA is TGTGCCAGCACTCCCACAGACGTTCGTTACTATGGCTACACCTTC.

The rearrangement uses TRBV5-1 and TRBJ2-5, with TRBD1 matching over 7 bases. The CDR3 extends over 13 amino acids. With V trimmed by 1 base and J by 5 bases, 2 bases remained unmatched. The V gene's germline CDR1 is SGHRS and CDR2 YFSETQ. CDR3 amino acids: CASSLTGDETQYF. As DNA, the CDR3 is TGCGCCAGCAGCTTGACAGGGGATGAGACCCAGTACTTC.

The CDR3 is CASSHRDRGLYEQYF. CDR3 sequence (DNA): TGTGCCAGCAGTCACCGGGACAGGGGACTCTACGAGCAGTACTTC. The chain has TRBV6-5 and TRBJ2-7; 10 bases map to TRBD1. V was pared by 5 bases and J by 3 bases, with 7 bases of the junction left unmatched. Germline V gives CDR1 MNHEY, CDR2 SVGAGI. There are 15 residues in the CDR3.

CDR3 sequence (DNA): TGCGCCAGCAGCTTGGGACGGGGGACGAACTATGGCTACACCTTC. Amino acids: CASSLGRGTNYGYTF. This chain joins TRBV5-1 and TRBJ1-2; D might be TRBD1 (5 bases). V was pared by 0 bases and J by 2 bases, with 11 bases between. CDR3 length equals 15 residues. CDR1 SGHRS and CDR2 YFSETQ come from the germline V gene.

The rearrangement uses TRBV3-1 (or the pseudogene TRBV3-2) and TRBJ2-1; 12 nucleotides align to TRBD1. This CDR3 is 15 amino acids long. The germline V gene has CDR1 LGHDT and CDR2 YNNKEL (reference sequence). V dropped 4 bases and J dropped 8; count of bases not matched to a gene: 6. The DNA of the CDR3 is TGTGCCAGCAGCCCTGGGACAGGGGGCACAGATGAGCAGTTCTTC. Translation gives CASSPGTGGTDEQFF.

The V gene is TRBV11-3, the J gene TRBJ2-2; TRBD1 agrees at 7 bases. V was clipped by 5 bases and J by 0 bases; unmatched bases: 0. Germline CDR1 SGHNT, CDR2 YENEEA. CDR3 size: 14 residues. Here the CDR3 DNA reads TGTGCCAGCAGCCAGGGGGCGAACACCGGGGAGCTGTTTTTT. It yields the protein CASSQGANTGELFF.

The chain has TRBV5-5 and TRBJ2-1; D is ambiguous. Germline-derived CDR1 and CDR2 are SGHKS and YYEKEE (reference sequence). CDR3 length: 14 residues. Deletions cut 4 bases from V and 0 bases from J, with 8 bases between. CDR3 DNA sequence: TGTGCCAGCAGCGTTACGAGCTCCTACAATGAGCAGTTCTTC. Translating it yields CASSVTSSYNEQFF.

V usage is TRBV7-9 and J usage is TRBJ1-1; 7 positions match TRBD1. V dropped 10 bases and J dropped 4; count of bases not matched to a gene: 9. The germline V gene has CDR1 SEHNR and CDR2 FQNEAQ (reference sequence). This CDR3 region has 13 residues. The CDR3 reads CATRTGVGTEAFF. The DNA for the CDR3 is TGTGCCACCAGAACAGGGGTGGGCACTGAAGCTTTCTTT. The full variable domain, with the rest looked up from reference TRBV7-9 and TRBJ1-1, is DTGVSQNPRHKITKRGQNVTFRCDPISEHNRLYWYRQTLGQGPEFLTYFQNEAQLEKSRLLSDRFSAERPKGSFSTLEIQRTEQGDSAMYLCATRTGVGTEAFFGQGTRLTVV.

This chain connects TRBV2 to TRBJ2-7; 7 bases align to TRBD1. J lost 2 bases, V lost 7 bases, and 8 bases had no gene match. Germline V CDR1 and CDR2: SNHLY, FYNNEI. This CDR3 spans 14 amino acids. The CDR3 DNA sequence: TGTGCCAGCACTGACTTGGGACAGCCCTACGAGCAGTACTTC. As protein: CASTDLGQPYEQYF. The whole variable domain, filled in from reference TRBV2 and TRBJ2-7, reads EPEVTQTPSHQVTQMGQEVILRCVPISNHLYFYWYRQILGQKVEFLVSFYNNEISEKSEIFDDQFSVERPDGSNFTLKIRSTKLEDSAMYFCASTDLGQPYEQYFGPGTRLTVT.

The chain combines TRBV2 with TRBJ1-1; D not resolved. CDR1 is SNHLY, CDR2 FYNNEI, per germline. This CDR3 spans 14 amino acids. Trimming cost V 7 bases and J 1 base, with 13 bases left between them. CDR3 bases: TGTGCCAGCAATCTAGAAGGCGGGAACACTGAAGCTTTCTTT. Amino acids: CASNLEGGNTEAFF.

The chain has TRBV4-1 and TRBJ2-7; D is possibly TRBD2 (5 bases). CDR1 and CDR2 (germline): MGHRA, YSYEKL. The CDR3 is 12 residues long. V was clipped by 0 bases and J by 7 bases, with 7 bases between them. CDR3 nucleotide sequence: TGCGCCAGCAGCCAAGATCGGAGGGAGCAGTACTTC. It translates to CASSQDRREQYF.

The rearrangement joins TRBV5-4 to TRBJ2-7; TRBD2 agrees at 11 bases. The CDR3 length is 15 residues. Germline lookup yields CDR1 SGHNT and CDR2 YYREEE (reference sequence). V was pared by 0 bases and J by 7 bases, with 6 bases of the junction left unmatched. CDR3 DNA sequence: TGTGCCAGCAGCTTGGATGTAGCGGGGGGGAGGGAGCAGTACTTC. It yields the protein CASSLDVAGGREQYF.

This sequence joins TRBV24-1 and TRBJ2-5; 9 nucleotides match TRBD1. CDR3 length equals 15 residues. Germline V gene data show CDR1 as KGHDR and CDR2 as SFDVKD. V shed 5 bases, J shed 5 bases, and the junction held 8 bases outside the gene matches. The CDR3 nucleotides read TGTGCCACCAGTGTTGGGGGGACAGGGATGGAGACCCAGTACTTC. Translating it yields CATSVGGTGMETQYF.